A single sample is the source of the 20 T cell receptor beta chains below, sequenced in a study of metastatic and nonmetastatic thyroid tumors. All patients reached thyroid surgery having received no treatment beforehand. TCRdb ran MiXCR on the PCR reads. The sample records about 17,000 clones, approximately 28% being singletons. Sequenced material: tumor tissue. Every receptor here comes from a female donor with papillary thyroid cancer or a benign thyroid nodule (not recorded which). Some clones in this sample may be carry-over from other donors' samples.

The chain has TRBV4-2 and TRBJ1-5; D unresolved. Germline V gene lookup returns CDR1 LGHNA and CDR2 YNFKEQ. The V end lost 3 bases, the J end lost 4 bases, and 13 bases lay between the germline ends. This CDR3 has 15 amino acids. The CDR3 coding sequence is TGTGCCAGCAGCCACTTGGACGGCCAGAATCAGCCCCAGCATTTT. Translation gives CASSHLDGQNQPQHF.

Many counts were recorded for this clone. The CDR3 bases are TGTGCCAGCAGCCCACAGAACCGGGACAGGGACTACGAGCAGTACTTC. It encodes CASSPQNRDRDYEQYF. The chain joins TRBV7-8 to TRBJ2-7, with 9 positions matching TRBD1. The germline gives CDR1 SGHVS, CDR2 FQNEAQ. J was trimmed by 3 bases and V by 5 bases; bases with no gene match: 11. This CDR3 region has 16 residues.

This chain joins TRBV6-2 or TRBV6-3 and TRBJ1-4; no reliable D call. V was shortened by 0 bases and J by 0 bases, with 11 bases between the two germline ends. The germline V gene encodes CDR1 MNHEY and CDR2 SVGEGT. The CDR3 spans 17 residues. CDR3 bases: TGTGCCAGCAGTTACTCGTTGGTAGGAGCAACTAATGAAAAACTGTTTTTT. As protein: CASSYSLVGATNEKLFF.

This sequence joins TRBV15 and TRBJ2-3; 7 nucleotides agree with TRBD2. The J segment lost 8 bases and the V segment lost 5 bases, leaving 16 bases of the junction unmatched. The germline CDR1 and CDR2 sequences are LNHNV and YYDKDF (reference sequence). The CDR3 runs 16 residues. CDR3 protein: CATSSSGIGPIGTQYF. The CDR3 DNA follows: TGTGCCACCAGCTCGAGCGGGATCGGGCCCATCGGTACGCAGTATTTT.

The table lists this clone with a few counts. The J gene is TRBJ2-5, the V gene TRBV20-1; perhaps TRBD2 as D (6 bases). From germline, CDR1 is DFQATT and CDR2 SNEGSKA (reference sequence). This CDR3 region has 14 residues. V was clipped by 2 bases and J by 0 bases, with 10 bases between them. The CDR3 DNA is TGCAGTGCTAGATACCGGGACTACCAAGAGACCCAGTACTTC. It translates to CSARYRDYQETQYF.

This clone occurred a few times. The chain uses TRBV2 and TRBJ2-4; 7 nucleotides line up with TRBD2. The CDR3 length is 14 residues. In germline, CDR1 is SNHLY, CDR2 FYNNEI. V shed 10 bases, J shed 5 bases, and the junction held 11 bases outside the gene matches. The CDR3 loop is CATYLTAGQNIQYF. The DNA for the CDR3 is TGTGCCACCTACCTGACAGCGGGGCAAAACATTCAGTACTTC.

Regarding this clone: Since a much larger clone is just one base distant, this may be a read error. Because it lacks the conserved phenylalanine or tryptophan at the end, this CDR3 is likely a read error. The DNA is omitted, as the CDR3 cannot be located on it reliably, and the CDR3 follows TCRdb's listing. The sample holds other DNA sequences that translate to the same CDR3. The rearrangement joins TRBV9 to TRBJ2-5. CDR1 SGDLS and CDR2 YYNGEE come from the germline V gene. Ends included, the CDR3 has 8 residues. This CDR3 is CASSVATP.

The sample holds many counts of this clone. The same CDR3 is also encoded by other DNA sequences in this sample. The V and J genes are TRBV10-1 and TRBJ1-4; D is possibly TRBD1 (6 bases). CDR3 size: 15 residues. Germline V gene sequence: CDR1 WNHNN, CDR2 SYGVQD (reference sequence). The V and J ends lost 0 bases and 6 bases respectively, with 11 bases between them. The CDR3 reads CASSESGQRDEKLFF. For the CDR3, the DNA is TGCGCCAGCAGTGAGTCAGGACAGCGAGATGAAAAACTGTTTTTT.

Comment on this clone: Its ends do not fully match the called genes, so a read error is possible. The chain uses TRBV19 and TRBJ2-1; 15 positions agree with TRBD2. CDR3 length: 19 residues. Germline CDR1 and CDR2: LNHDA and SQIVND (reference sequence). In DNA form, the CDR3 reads TGTGCCAGTAGTATTGGACTAGCGGGAGGGCCAGTCTCCTACGATGAGCAGTTCTTC. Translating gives CASSIGLAGGPVSYDEQFF.

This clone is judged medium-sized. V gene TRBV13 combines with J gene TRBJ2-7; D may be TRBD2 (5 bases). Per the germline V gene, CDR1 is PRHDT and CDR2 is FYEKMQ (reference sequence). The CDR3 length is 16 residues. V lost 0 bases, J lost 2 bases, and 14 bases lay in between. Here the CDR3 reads CASSLGQRTVTYEQYF. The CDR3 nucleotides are TGTGCCAGCAGCTTAGGCCAAAGGACTGTGACCTACGAGCAGTACTTC.

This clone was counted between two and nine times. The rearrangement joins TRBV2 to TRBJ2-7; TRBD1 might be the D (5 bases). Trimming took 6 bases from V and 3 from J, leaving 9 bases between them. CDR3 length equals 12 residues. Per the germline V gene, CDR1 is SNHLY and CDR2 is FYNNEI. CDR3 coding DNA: TGTGCCAGCAGACACCAGGGCTACGAGCAGTACTTC. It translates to CASRHQGYEQYF.

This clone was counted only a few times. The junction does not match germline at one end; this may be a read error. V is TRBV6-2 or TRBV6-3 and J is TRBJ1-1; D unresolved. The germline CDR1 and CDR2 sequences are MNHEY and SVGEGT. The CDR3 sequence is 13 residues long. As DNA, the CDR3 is TGCGCCAGCAGTTACGCCGGTAACACTGAAGCTTTCTTT. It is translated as CASSYAGNTEAFF.

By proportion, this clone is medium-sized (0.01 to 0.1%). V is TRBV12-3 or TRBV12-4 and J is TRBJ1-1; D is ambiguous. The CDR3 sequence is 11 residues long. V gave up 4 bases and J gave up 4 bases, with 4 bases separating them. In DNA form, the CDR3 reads TGTGCCAGCAGTTACAGCACTGAAGCTTTCTTT. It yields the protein CASSYSTEAFF.

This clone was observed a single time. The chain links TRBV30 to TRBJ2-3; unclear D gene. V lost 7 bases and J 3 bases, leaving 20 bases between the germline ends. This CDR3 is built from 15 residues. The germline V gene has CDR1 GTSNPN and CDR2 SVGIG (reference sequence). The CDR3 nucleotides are TGTGCCTACAACGAGTGTGGGTATGTAACAGATACGCAGTATTTT. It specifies CAYNECGYVTDTQYF.

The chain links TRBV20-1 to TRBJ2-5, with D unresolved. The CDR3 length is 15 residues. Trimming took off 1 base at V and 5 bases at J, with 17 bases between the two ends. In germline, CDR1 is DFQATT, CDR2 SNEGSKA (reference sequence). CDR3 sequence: CSARVPRQDAETQYF. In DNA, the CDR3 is TGCAGTGCTAGAGTTCCCCGGCAAGATGCGGAGACCCAGTACTTC.

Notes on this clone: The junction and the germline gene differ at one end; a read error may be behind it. In DNA form, the CDR3 reads TGTGCCAGCAGCTCCAGTGGCAGTGGGAACACCGGTGAGCTGTTTTTT. It translates to CASSSSGSGNTGELFF. This chain connects TRBV11-2 to TRBJ2-2, with unresolved D. CDR1 is SGHAT, CDR2 FQNNGV, per germline. The CDR3 contains 16 residues.

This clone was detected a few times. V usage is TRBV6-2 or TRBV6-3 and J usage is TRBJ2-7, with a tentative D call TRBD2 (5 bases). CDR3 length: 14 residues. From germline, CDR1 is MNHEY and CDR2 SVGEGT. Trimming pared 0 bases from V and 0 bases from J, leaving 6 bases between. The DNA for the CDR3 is TGTGCCAGCAGTTACTCGGAGGACTCCTACGAGCAGTACTTC. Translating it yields CASSYSEDSYEQYF.

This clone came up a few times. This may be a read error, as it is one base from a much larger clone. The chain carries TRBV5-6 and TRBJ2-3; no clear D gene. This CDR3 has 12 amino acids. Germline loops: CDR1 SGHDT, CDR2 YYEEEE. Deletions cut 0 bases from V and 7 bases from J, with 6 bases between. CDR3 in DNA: TGTGCCAGCAGCTTGGCGAGTAATACGCAGTATTTT. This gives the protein CASSLASNTQYF.

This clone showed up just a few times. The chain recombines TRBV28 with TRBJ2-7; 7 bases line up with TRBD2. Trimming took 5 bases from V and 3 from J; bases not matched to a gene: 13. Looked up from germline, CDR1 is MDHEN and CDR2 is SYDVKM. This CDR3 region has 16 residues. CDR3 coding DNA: TGTGCCAGCAGTCGATTCGGGGCTAGCGGCAACTACGAGCAGTACTTC. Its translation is CASSRFGASGNYEQYF.

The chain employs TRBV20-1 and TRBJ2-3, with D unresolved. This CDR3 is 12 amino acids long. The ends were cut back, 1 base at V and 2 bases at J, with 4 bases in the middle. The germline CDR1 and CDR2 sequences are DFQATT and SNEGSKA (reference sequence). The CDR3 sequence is CSARGFTDTQYF. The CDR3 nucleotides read TGCAGTGCTAGAGGCTTCACAGATACGCAGTATTTT.